The following is a T cell receptor (beta chain) sequence with its context. Antigen: not known. The CDR3 has 15 residues. In germline, CDR1 is SGHAT, CDR2 FQNNGV. With V trimmed by 6 bases and J by 4 bases, 8 bases remained unmatched. TCRdb's copy holds only in-frame clones and misses some; the assay was immunoSEQ multiplex PCR. The sample lists around 120,000 clones; roughly 90% were seen once. These data come from a study of T cell responses to AZD1222 COVID-19 vaccine. Background on the study: Some second doses came at about 4 weeks and others at about 12 weeks; these were pooled. Broader study findings: Just a handful of AZD1222 recipients tested seropositive at baseline. Unmutated variant regions are reportedly targeted by nearly half of spike-specific TCRs. Donors were mostly white British, more females; clonal diversity possibly underestimated.

The gene calls are TRBV11-2 and TRBJ2-1; 8 bases agree with TRBD1. The clonotype originates from an adult in good health. Sequencing used peripheral blood, obtained on day 0 of AZD1222 vaccination. The DNA for the CDR3 is TGTGCCAGCAGGGAACCGGGACAGGATTACAATGAGCAGTTCTTC. This encodes CASREPGQDYNEQFF.